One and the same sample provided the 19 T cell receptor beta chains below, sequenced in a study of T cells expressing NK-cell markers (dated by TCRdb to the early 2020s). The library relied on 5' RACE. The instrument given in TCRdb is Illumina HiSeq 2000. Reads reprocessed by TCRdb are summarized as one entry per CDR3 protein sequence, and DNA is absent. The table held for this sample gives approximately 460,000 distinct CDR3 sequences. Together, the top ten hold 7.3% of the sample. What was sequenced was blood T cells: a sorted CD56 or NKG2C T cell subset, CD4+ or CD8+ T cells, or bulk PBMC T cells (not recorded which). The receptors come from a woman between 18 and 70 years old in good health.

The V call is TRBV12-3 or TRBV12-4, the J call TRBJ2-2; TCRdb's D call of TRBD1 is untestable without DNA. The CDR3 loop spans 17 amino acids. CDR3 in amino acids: CASSPLTGGLSTGELFF.

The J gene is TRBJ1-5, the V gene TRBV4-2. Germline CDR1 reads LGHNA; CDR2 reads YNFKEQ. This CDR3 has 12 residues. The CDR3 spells CASSQGEQPQHF.

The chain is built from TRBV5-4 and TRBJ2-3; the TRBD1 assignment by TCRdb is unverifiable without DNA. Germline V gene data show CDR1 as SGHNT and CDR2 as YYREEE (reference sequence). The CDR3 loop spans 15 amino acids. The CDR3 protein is CASRAPGSSTDTQYF.

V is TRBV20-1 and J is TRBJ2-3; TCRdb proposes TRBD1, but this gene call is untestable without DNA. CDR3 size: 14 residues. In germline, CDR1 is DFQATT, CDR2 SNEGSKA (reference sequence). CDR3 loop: CSAPDNLLIDTQYF.

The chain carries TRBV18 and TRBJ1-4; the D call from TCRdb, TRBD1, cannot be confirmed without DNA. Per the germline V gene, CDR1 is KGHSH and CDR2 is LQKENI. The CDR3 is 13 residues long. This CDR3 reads CASSAGVSEKLFF.

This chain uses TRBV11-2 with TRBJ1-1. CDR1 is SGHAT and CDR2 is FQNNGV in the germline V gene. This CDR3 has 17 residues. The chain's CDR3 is CASSLEGPGRLGTEAFF.

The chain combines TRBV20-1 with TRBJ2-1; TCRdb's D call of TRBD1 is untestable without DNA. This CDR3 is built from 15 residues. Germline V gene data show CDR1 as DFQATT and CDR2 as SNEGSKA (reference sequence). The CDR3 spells CSARSAGDSYNEQFF.

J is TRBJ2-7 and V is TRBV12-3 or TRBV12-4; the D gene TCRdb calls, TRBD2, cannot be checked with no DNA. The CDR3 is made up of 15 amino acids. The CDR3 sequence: CASSPPISGAFEQYF.

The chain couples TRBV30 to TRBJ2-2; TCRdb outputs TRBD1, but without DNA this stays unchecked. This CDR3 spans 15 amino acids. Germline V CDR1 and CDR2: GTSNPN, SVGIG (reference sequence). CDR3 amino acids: CAWSVWGVGTGELFF.

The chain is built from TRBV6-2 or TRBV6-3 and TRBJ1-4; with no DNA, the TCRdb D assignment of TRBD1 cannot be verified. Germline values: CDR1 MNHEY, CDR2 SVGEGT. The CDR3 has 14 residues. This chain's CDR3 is CASSRQVVNEKLFF.

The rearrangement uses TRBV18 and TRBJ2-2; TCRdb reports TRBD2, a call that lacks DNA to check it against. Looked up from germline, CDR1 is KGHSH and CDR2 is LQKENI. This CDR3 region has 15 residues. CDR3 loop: CASSHGLAGTGELFF.

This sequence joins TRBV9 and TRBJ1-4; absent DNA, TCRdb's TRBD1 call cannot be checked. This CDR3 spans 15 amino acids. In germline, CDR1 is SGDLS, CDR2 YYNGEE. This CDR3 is CASSGAGTGGEKLFF.

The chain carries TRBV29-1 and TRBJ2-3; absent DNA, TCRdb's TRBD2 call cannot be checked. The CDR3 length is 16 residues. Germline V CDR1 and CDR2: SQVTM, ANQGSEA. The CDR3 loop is CSVVGVRAGGPDTQYF.

CDR3 protein: CASSLGLGYTF. The chain is built from TRBV12-3 or TRBV12-4 and TRBJ1-2. The CDR3 is 11 amino acids.

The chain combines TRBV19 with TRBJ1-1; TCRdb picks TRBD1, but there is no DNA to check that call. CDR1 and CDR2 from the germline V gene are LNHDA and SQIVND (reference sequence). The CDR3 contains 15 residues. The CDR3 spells CASSPGTGQNTEAFF. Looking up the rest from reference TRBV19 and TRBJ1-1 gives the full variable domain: DGGITQSPKYLFRKEGQNVTLSCEQNLNHDAMYWYRQDPGQGLRLIYYSQIVNDFQKGDIAEGYSVSREKKESFPLTVTSAQKNPTAFYLCASSPGTGQNTEAFFGQGTRLTVV.

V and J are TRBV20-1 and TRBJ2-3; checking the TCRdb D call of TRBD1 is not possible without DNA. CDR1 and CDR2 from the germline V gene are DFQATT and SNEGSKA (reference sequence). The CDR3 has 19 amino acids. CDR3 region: CSARVPGGAVTGIPDTQYF.

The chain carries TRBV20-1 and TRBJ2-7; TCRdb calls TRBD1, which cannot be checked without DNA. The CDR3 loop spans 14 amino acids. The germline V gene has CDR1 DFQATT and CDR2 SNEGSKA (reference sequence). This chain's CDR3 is CSARGQGKVYEQYF.

The CDR3 here is CASRDTGLAGNTIYF. V usage is TRBV12-3 or TRBV12-4 and J usage is TRBJ1-3; TCRdb returns TRBD1, unconfirmable since there is no DNA. The CDR3 consists of 15 residues.

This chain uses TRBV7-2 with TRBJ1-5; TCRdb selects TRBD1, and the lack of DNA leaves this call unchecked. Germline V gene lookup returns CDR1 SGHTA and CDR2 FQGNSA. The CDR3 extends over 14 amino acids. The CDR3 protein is CASSQGAGYQPQHF. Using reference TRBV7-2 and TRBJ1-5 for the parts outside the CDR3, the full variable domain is GAGVSQSPSNKVTEKGKDVELRCDPISGHTALYWYRQSLGQGLEFLIYFQGNSAPDKSGLPSDRFSAERTGGSVSTLTIQRTQQEDSAVYLCASSQGAGYQPQHFGDGTRLSIL.